This record concerns one TCR beta chain sequence. Its antigen is not known. This sample stems from a study of T cell repertoires in cytomegalovirus infection. The overall study: Matching HLA type and CMV infection were both indicated by public TCR beta signatures. The study, taken as a whole, reports: Predominance within the ex vivo response was attributable to HLA-C-restricted CMV-specific TCR beta clonotypes. Public TCR beta family frequency separated CMV-and-HLA carriers, including in an independent cohort.

The V and J ends lost 4 bases and 8 bases respectively, with 17 bases between them. From germline, CDR1 is SGHTA and CDR2 FQGNSA. The CDR3 spans 14 residues. TCRdb used MiXCR to reprocess the reads, holding one entry per CDR3 protein. Counted here are approximately 630,000 distinct CDR3 sequences, about 24% occurring once; the ten biggest clones make up 7% to 9%. The specimen was CD8+ T cells from PBMCs. This clonotype originated in a human donor in good health (CMV status not recorded). Some clones in this sample may be carry-over from other donors' samples. The chain carries TRBV7-2 and TRBJ1-2; D unresolved. As DNA, the CDR3 is TGTGCCAGCAGCTCAAGGACGGTTGGGGAAGGCTACACCTTC. Residues: CASSSRTVGEGYTF.